This TCR beta chain comes out of a study of blood T cell repertoires in COVID-19. Study information: COVID-19 samples from acute and convalescent phases originated in the United States, Italy and Spain. From T cells, B-cell-depleted T cells, or PBMCs came the material, which was cDNA or gDNA.

Under the authors' procedure: Reference gene primer amplification in the assay estimated nucleated cell counts. The assay was immunoSEQ multiplex PCR, and TCRdb's table has in-frame clones only and misses some. The V and J calls and clone size were taken over from that table, and D and trimming were inferred from the DNA. The sample carries fewer than 450,000 clones, about 91% recorded once. One Seattle source followed patients from active infection through their disease course. The origin of this receptor is a woman between 50 and 59 years old with COVID-19, enrolled during active disease. The sequencing input was peripheral blood.

This CDR3 reads CASSVSSGGLGEQYF. For the CDR3, the DNA is TGTGCCAGCAGTGTTTCCAGCGGGGGGCTCGGCGAGCAGTACTTC. The V gene is TRBV2, the J gene TRBJ2-7; 9 bases align to TRBD2. This CDR3 comprises 15 residues. The germline CDR1 and CDR2 sequences are SNHLY and FYNNEI. The junction had 10 bases not matched to a gene; V was cut back by 4 bases and J by 6 bases.